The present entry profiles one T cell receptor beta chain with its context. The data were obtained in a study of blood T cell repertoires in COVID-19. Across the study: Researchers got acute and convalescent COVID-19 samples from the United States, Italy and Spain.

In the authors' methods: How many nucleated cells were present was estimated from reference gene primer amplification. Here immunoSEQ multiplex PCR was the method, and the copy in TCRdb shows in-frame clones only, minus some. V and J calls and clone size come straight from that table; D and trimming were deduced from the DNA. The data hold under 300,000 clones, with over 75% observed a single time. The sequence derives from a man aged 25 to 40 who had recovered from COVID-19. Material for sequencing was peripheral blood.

The CDR3: CAANGGGAKDTQYF. DNA of the CDR3: TGTGCCGCTAATGGAGGGGGGGCTAAAGATACGCAGTATTTT. The J gene is TRBJ2-3, the V gene TRBV5-4; tentatively, D is TRBD2 (7 bases). Trimming stripped 10 bases from V and 5 bases from J, with 20 bases between. The CDR3 contains 14 residues. Germline CDR1 SGHNT, CDR2 YYREEE (reference sequence). Combining the CDR3 with reference TRBV5-4 and TRBJ2-3 gives the whole variable domain ETGVTQSPTHLIKTRGQQVTLRCSSQSGHNTVSWYQQALGQGPQFIFQYYREEENGRGNFPPRFSGLQFPNYSSELNVNALELDDSALYLCAANGGGAKDTQYFGPGTRLTVL.